This T cell receptor (beta chain) was identified during a study of blood T cells in healthy people across ages. Then a second PCR, running roughly 7 to 11 cycles, was carried out with a sample-barcoded 5' primer and a J-beta primer mix. Every cDNA molecule bore a tag from a template-switch adaptor containing 12 random nucleotides. TCRdb re-analysed the 5' RACE reads in MiXCR, keeping a single row per CDR3 protein. The table lists about 720,000 distinct CDR3 sequences, 22% of them singletons. CDR3 length: 14 residues. Trimming stripped 2 bases from V and 7 bases from J, with 14 bases between. Germline CDR1 MDHEN, CDR2 SYDVKM.

The TCR comes from a man between 65 and 79 years old in good health. This rearrangement joins TRBV28 to TRBJ2-5; D tentatively fits TRBD1 or TRBD2 (5 bases each). The sequenced sample consisted of blood. The CDR3: CASSLQGPRGTQYF. CDR3 DNA sequence: TGTGCCAGCAGTTTACAGGGACCCCGGGGGACCCAGTACTTC.